This T cell receptor (beta chain) derives from a study of human T cells and chemical hapten exposure. The overall study: Patients, predominantly female, presented with alopecia areata, totalis or universalis. It was small differences in pooled library volume that mainly caused per-sample TCR yields to vary.

Individual cDNA molecules (in the library) carried attached unique molecular identifiers. TCRdb re-derived calls from the RACE reads in MiXCR, one entry per CDR3 protein. Of roughly 180,000 distinct CDR3 sequences in the sample, about 15% were seen once. As to time point: patch test 1, 2 weeks after DPC sensitization. Treatment: therapeutic diphenylcyclopropenone sensitization with weekly scalp DPC. Total RNA extraction was carried out from unfractionated whole blood. V was pared by 5 bases and J by 7 bases, with 9 bases of the junction left unmatched. This CDR3 region has 14 residues. CDR1 and CDR2 (germline): SGHRS, YFSETQ.

This chain connects TRBV5-1 to TRBJ2-1, with 7 bases lining up with TRBD2. The sequencing here drew on whole blood, taken in connection with sensitization to the hapten diphenylcyclopropenone (DPC). The receptor was derived from a woman in her 30s with alopecia areata. Some clones in this sample may be carry-over from other donors' samples. CDR3 in amino acids: CASRLGTTGNEQFF. As DNA, the CDR3 is TGCGCCAGCAGACTAGGGACTACCGGTAATGAGCAGTTCTTC.